The 3 T cell receptor beta chains given below trace back to one sample, sequenced in a study of blood T cell repertoires in COVID-19. The data were produced by immunoSEQ multiplex PCR, yet TCRdb's version contains in-frame clones alone and is incomplete. The profile shows 380,000 or so clones, more than 65% of them singletons. The sequencing input was peripheral blood. These receptors originate from a human donor with acute or convalescent COVID-19. The donor label of this sample is uncertain.

The chain has TRBV5-6 and TRBJ1-2; D ambiguous. The CDR3 sequence is 14 residues long. The V and J ends lost 1 base and 4 bases respectively, with 11 bases between them. Germline CDR1 reads SGHDT; CDR2 reads YYEEEE. The CDR3 here is CASSLHGGFYGYTF. In nucleotides, the CDR3 is TGTGCCAGCAGCTTGCATGGAGGATTCTATGGCTACACCTTC.

This clone came up a few times. The rearrangement links TRBV3-1 (or the pseudogene TRBV3-2) to TRBJ2-7; 14 nucleotides match TRBD2. The V and J ends lost 0 bases and 11 bases, in that order; junction bases with no gene match: 3. The CDR3 has 14 amino acids. Germline V lookup: CDR1 LGHDT, CDR2 YNNKEL (reference sequence). CDR3 in DNA: TGTGCCAGCAGCCAAGAGGGACTAGCGGGAGTTAAGTACTTC. Translation gives CASSQEGLAGVKYF.

The CDR3 reads CASSSLAGGASTGELFF. DNA for the CDR3: TGTGCCAGCAGTTCCTTGGCGGGGGGGGCGAGCACCGGGGAGCTGTTTTTT. The chain joins TRBV27 to TRBJ2-2; 9 bases map to TRBD2. The germline V gene has CDR1 MNHEY and CDR2 SMNVEV (reference sequence). CDR3 size: 17 residues. The V gene end was trimmed by 4 bases and the J gene end by 4 bases; junction bases not matched to a gene: 10.